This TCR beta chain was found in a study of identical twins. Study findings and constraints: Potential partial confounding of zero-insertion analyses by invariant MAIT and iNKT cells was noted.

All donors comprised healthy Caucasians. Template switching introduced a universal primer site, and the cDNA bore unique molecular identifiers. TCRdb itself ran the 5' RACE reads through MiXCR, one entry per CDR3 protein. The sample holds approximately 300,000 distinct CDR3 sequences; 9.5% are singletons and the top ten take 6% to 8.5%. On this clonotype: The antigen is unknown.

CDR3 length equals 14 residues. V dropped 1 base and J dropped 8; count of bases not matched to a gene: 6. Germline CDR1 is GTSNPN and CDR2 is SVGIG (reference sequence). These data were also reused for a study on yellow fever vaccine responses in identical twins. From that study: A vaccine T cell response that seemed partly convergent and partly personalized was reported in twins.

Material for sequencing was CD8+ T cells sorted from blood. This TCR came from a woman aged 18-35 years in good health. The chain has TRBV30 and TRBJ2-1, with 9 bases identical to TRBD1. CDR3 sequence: CAWSGGTGMDEQFF. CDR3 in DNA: TGTGCCTGGAGTGGGGGGACAGGGATGGATGAGCAGTTCTTC.